The present T cell receptor (beta chain) was sequenced within a study of CXCR3-negative and CXCR3-positive naive CD8 T cells. On the study more broadly: Approximately 130 million TRB reads in total, about 1.5 +/- 0.3 million per library. Overall study findings and caveats: Naive cells that were CXCR3-negative or CXCR3-positive used TRBV-TRBJ genes alike, while memory cells diverged. Surface CD5 matched across naive subsets, and TRB CDR3 properties served to infer TCR strength. More hydrophobic TRB CDR3s occurred in CXCR3-positive than in CXCR3-negative naive cells.

5' RACE that incorporated UMI labels was used to prepare the TRB cDNA libraries. With the 5' RACE reads reprocessed, TCRdb shows one record per CDR3 protein and no DNA. There are 150,000 to 170,000 distinct CDR3 sequences in the sample, with less than 0.55% held by the top ten. Naive CD8+ T cells were CD45RO-CCR7+CD27+CD95-. Comment on this clonotype: Its matching antigen is unknown.

Germline assignment: CDR1 SEHNR and CDR2 FQNEAQ (reference sequence). CDR3 size: 12 residues. This clonotype was obtained from a human donor in good health. Some clones in this sample may be carry-over from other donors' samples. Sequences were obtained from naive CXCR3+ CD8+ T cells from blood. The subset is: CD45RO-CCR7+CD27+CD95- naive CD8+ T cells expressing CXCR3 (TNR3+). V is TRBV7-9 and J is TRBJ2-3. The CDR3: CASSLAEDTQYF. Full variable domain (rest looked up from reference TRBV7-9 and TRBJ2-3): DTGVSQNPRHKITKRGQNVTFRCDPISEHNRLYWYRQTLGQGPEFLTYFQNEAQLEKSRLLSDRFSAERPKGSFSTLEIQRTEQGDSAMYLCASSLAEDTQYFGPGTRLTVL.